Below, one T cell receptor (beta chain) is given with its context. The target antigen is unknown. The data were obtained in a study of T cell responses to AZD1222 COVID-19 vaccine. V lost 6 bases and J 1 base, leaving 12 bases between the germline ends. The CDR3 has 14 residues. Germline loops: CDR1 LNHDA, CDR2 SQIVND (reference sequence). Method: immunoSEQ multiplex PCR; TCRdb's copy keeps in-frame clones and lacks some. Seen here are some 190,000 clones, about 86% observed once, and the top ten hold about 8%. General study findings and limits: Mostly white British, mostly female donors; authors suggested clonal diversity may be underestimated. Only five or six individuals given AZD1222 were seropositive at baseline.

J is TRBJ1-2 and V is TRBV19; D is perhaps TRBD1 (5 bases). This receptor was identified in an adult in good health. The sequences come from peripheral blood, collected on day 0 of AZD1222 vaccination. In DNA, the CDR3 is TGTGCCAGTAGCCACAGGCTTTTTAACTATGGCTACACCTTC. Translating gives CASSHRLFNYGYTF.